This T cell receptor (beta chain) came from a study of identical twins. Points on this clonotype: Its antigen is unknown.

Notes on the study in general: Beta clonotypes that were abundant in cord blood contained fewer insertions, a pattern absent from memory repertoires. Twins' surplus sharing was weaker for beta out-of-frame sequences.

CDR3 length equals 15 residues. V shed 2 bases, J shed 5 bases, and the junction held 8 bases outside the gene matches. Germline CDR1 reads MNHNS; CDR2 reads SASEGT. Through template switching, a universal primer site was introduced, and the cDNA contained unique molecular identifiers. TCRdb reprocessed the 5' RACE reads with MiXCR, giving one entry per CDR3 protein. The data contain roughly 490,000 distinct CDR3 sequences, around an eighth of them singletons. This same sample was also part of a study on yellow fever vaccine responses in identical twins. This second report adds: Reportedly, twins' vaccine T cell responses looked partly convergent and partly personalized.

The sequence came from a woman between 18 and 29 years old in good health. The sample comprised CD4+ T cells sorted from blood. The chain is built from TRBV6-1 and TRBJ1-1; TRBD1 agrees at 7 bases. CDR3 protein: CASSERAGGRTEAFF. CDR3 sequence (DNA): TGTGCCAGCAGTGAAAGGGCAGGGGGAAGGACTGAAGCTTTCTTT.